The text below deals with one TCR beta chain. This record belongs to a study of sequential checkpoint blockade in melanoma. For the study at large: First-line arms were nivolumab then ipilimumab, or the reverse, randomized 1:1. Each arm's sequence ended with maintenance nivolumab.

J gave up 5 bases and V 4 bases, and 7 bases lay outside the gene matches. Germline V gene lookup returns CDR1 SEHNR and CDR2 FQNEAQ (reference sequence). CDR3 length: 14 residues. Treatment here: randomized to nivolumab then ipilimumab (arm A) or the reverse (arm B). Live CD3+CD8+ CD19− CD56− cells were sorted from PBMCs. This table comes from immunoSEQ multiplex PCR, and its TCRdb copy is limited to in-frame clones, with some not included. The sample has under 6,500 clones, roughly nine tenths seen once. V is TRBV7-9 and J is TRBJ1-1; 7 bases are a match to TRBD1. The sequences come from CD8+ T cells sorted from blood (inferred from file names), collected from a patient given nivolumab and ipilimumab in sequence. This TCR was recovered from a human donor with melanoma. The CDR3 loop is CASSSRQGLTEAFF. DNA of the CDR3: TGTGCCAGCAGCTCACGACAGGGATTAACTGAAGCTTTCTTT.